The sequence of this TCR beta chain was determined in a study of T cell repertoires in cytomegalovirus infection. Turning to the study itself: Recently identified HLA-C-restricted and well-studied HLA-B-restricted CMV epitopes were used. Indications of both CMV infection and matching HLA type were provided by public TCR beta signatures.

Notes on the study in general: The ex vivo response was dominated by HLA-C-restricted CMV-specific TCR beta clonotypes.

For this clonotype: The antigen remains undetermined.

Germline values: CDR1 SEHNR, CDR2 FQNEAQ (reference sequence). CDR3 size: 11 residues. Trimming shortened V by 5 bases and J by 11 bases, and 12 bases separated the two germline ends. One entry per CDR3 protein, called by TCRdb with MiXCR from the reads. The sample lists 450,000 to 650,000 distinct CDR3 sequences; 35% to 50% were seen once. This TCR was recovered from a human donor in good health (CMV status not recorded). Some clones in this sample may be carry-over from other donors' samples. V is TRBV7-9 and J is TRBJ1-1; D may be TRBD1 (5 bases). The starting material was cultured PBMCs, obtained from culture after CMV antigen stimulation. CDR3 DNA: TGTGCCAGCAGCCGCACAGGACGGGCTTTCTTT. This codes for CASSRTGRAFF.